A selection of T cell receptor beta chains follows, all from one sample in a study of response to subunit inactivated influenza vaccine. MiXCR, run by TCRdb on the RT-PCR reads, gives a single entry per CDR3 protein. The data show under 950,000 distinct CDR3 sequences, 20% to 25% seen once. The sample in question was PBMCs from blood, obtained about 5 days after vaccination. The receptors shown here come from a man aged 45-65 years who received an inactivated influenza vaccine. Both conserved end residues are part of each CDR3.

j_call: TRBJ2-7; v_call: TRBV5-8; cdr3_aa: CASSLYGSMSSYEQYF
j_call: TRBJ1-5; v_call: TRBV6-1; cdr3_aa: CASIGISNQPQHF
j_call: TRBJ2-5; v_call: TRBV10-3; cdr3_aa: CAISESKATTQYF
j_call: TRBJ2-2; v_call: TRBV7-2; cdr3_aa: CASSLRDRGDGELFF
j_call: TRBJ2-5; v_call: TRBV5-1; cdr3_aa: CASSFRPGRETQYF
j_call: TRBJ2-1; v_call: TRBV9; cdr3_aa: CASSVTSWINEQFF
j_call: TRBJ2-5; v_call: TRBV4-2; cdr3_aa: CASSQDGQAGETQYF
j_call: TRBJ2-1; v_call: TRBV5-1; cdr3_aa: CASRGTSGGAYNEQFF
j_call: TRBJ2-7; v_call: TRBV11-2; cdr3_aa: CASSLGTSGFYEQYF
j_call: TRBJ2-3; v_call: TRBV20-1; cdr3_aa: CSAGDRPTSGYTQYF
j_call: TRBJ1-3; v_call: TRBV6-2/TRBV6-3; cdr3_aa: CASSRTTGNTIYF
j_call: TRBJ2-1; v_call: TRBV19; cdr3_aa: CATTRGTSGYNEQFF
j_call: TRBJ1-1; v_call: TRBV27; cdr3_aa: CASSYWTGGKSTEAFF
j_call: TRBJ2-7; v_call: TRBV29-1; cdr3_aa: CSVEGTVRGRGQYF
j_call: TRBJ1-1; v_call: TRBV2; cdr3_aa: CARTLDRDTEAFF
j_call: TRBJ1-1; v_call: TRBV5-1; cdr3_aa: CASGDTRTEAFF
j_call: TRBJ2-1; v_call: TRBV4-3; cdr3_aa: CASSQDWPPREVYNEQFF
j_call: TRBJ2-5; v_call: TRBV28; cdr3_aa: CASSGLAGGPREETQYF
j_call: TRBJ2-2; v_call: TRBV7-8; cdr3_aa: CASSLVDPGVAGELFF
j_call: TRBJ1-1; v_call: TRBV10-3; cdr3_aa: CAISESNNPTEAFF
j_call: TRBJ2-1; v_call: TRBV6-2/TRBV6-3; cdr3_aa: CASSCPRGVAGVCEQFF
j_call: TRBJ2-3; v_call: TRBV5-1; cdr3_aa: CASSFPGQEIADTQYF
j_call: TRBJ2-5; v_call: TRBV12-3/TRBV12-4; cdr3_aa: CASSLTGIPETQYF
j_call: TRBJ2-5; v_call: TRBV20-1; cdr3_aa: CSASHRGDETQYF
j_call: TRBJ2-5; v_call: TRBV29-1; cdr3_aa: CSAGPRETQYF
j_call: TRBJ2-7; v_call: TRBV6-1; cdr3_aa: CASRVSGGPYEQYF
j_call: TRBJ1-2; v_call: TRBV7-2; cdr3_aa: CASSLSTGVPYGYTF
j_call: TRBJ1-1; v_call: TRBV29-1; cdr3_aa: CSVEPLRQNTEAFF
j_call: TRBJ2-5; v_call: TRBV5-1; cdr3_aa: CASSLGGLAEETQYF
j_call: TRBJ2-7; v_call: TRBV11-2; cdr3_aa: CASSLEPLGEQYF
j_call: TRBJ2-7; v_call: TRBV6-5; cdr3_aa: CASSYITMGQVSYEQYF
j_call: TRBJ2-7; v_call: TRBV29-1; cdr3_aa: CSVERSGAQTYEQYF
j_call: TRBJ2-2; v_call: TRBV20-1; cdr3_aa: CSAGPAGGVTGELFF
j_call: TRBJ2-1; v_call: TRBV4-1; cdr3_aa: CASSQDFRVHEQFF
j_call: TRBJ2-5; v_call: TRBV15; cdr3_aa: CATSRDVGETQYF
j_call: TRBJ2-3; v_call: TRBV14; cdr3_aa: CASSRMTSSGDTQYF
j_call: TRBJ2-7; v_call: TRBV7-2; cdr3_aa: CASGYRGTYEQYF
j_call: TRBJ1-1; v_call: TRBV11-2; cdr3_aa: CASNSIKGRTEAFF
j_call: TRBJ1-1; v_call: TRBV7-9; cdr3_aa: CASSGTTGENTEAFF
j_call: TRBJ2-7; v_call: TRBV10-3; cdr3_aa: CAISESFGDRDEQYF
j_call: TRBJ2-3; v_call: TRBV6-2/TRBV6-3; cdr3_aa: CASSLFLMLTDTQYF
j_call: TRBJ2-2; v_call: TRBV24-1; cdr3_aa: CATRGAPGELFF